Below are 21 T cell receptor beta chains sequenced from a single sample in a study of CD8+CD57+ T cells in acquired aplastic anemia. According to the study, genomic DNA was the template for TCR beta VDJ and CDR3 profiling. TCRdb analysed the reads with MiXCR anew, one entry per CDR3 protein. The sample yields about 200,000 distinct CDR3 sequences, 34% seen once. Specimen: sorted CD4+, CD8+, or CD8+CD57+ T cells (not recorded which) from PBMCs. The receptors originated from a human donor in good health, serving as a control.

The chain joins TRBV10-2 to TRBJ2-1, with 10 nucleotides matching TRBD1. Germline V gene sequence: CDR1 WSHSY, CDR2 SAAADI. This CDR3 is built from 15 residues. V gave up 7 bases and J gave up 5 bases; unmatched junction bases: 8. This chain's CDR3 is CASKRDRGDHNEQFF. The CDR3 nucleotides are TGCGCCAGCAAACGGGACAGGGGTGACCACAATGAGCAGTTCTTC.

The table lists this clonotype with many counts. V usage is TRBV19 and J usage is TRBJ2-7; 9 bases agree with TRBD1. The CDR3 runs to 16 residues. V trimming: 4 bases; J trimming: 3 bases; junction bases outside the gene matches: 10. Germline assignment: CDR1 LNHDA and CDR2 SQIVND (reference sequence). The CDR3 region is CASSKKRGQGGYEQYF. CDR3 DNA sequence: TGTGCCAGTAGTAAAAAAAGGGGACAGGGCGGCTACGAGCAGTACTTC.

This rearrangement joins TRBV27 to TRBJ2-7; TRBD2 aligns across 8 bases. This CDR3 has 17 residues. CDR1 and CDR2 (germline): MNHEY, SMNVEV (reference sequence). Trimming cost V 5 bases and J 0 bases; bases outside gene matches: 12. The CDR3 DNA sequence: TGTGCCAGCAGTCCCCGCTACTTCAGCGGGAGCTCCTACGAGCAGTACTTC. Its protein is CASSPRYFSGSSYEQYF.

This clonotype was recorded many times. This chain links TRBV5-1 with TRBJ1-6, with 8 bases identical to TRBD1. The length of the CDR3 is 15 residues. Losses at the gene ends were 0 bases for V and 8 bases for J; bases not matched to a gene: 4. Germline CDR1 and CDR2: SGHRS and YFSETQ. The CDR3 reads CASSLAPGGDSPLHF. The DNA for the CDR3 is TGCGCCAGCAGCTTGGCCCCAGGGGGCGATTCACCCCTCCACTTT.

The V call is TRBV7-2, the J call TRBJ2-7; no clear D. CDR1 SGHTA and CDR2 FQGNSA come from the germline V gene. The CDR3 totals 12 residues. V dropped 4 bases and J dropped 3 bases, with 7 bases sitting between them. CDR3 DNA: TGTGCCAGCAGCTGGAACCTCTACGAGCAGTACTTC. This encodes CASSWNLYEQYF.

For this clonotype: This may stem from a read error, because a much larger clone lies one nucleotide away. The chain recombines TRBV6-5 with TRBJ2-7, with 13 bases lining up with TRBD2. CDR3 size: 16 residues. Germline CDR1 reads MNHEY; CDR2 reads SVGAGI. The CDR3 region is CASSHSRTSGSYEQYF. The CDR3 nucleotides are TGTGCCAGCAGTCACTCGAGGACTAGCGGGAGTTACGAGCAGTACTTC.

CDR3 sequence (DNA): TGTGCCTTATGGACAGGGGGACTCCACGAGCAGTACTTC. This gives the protein CALWTGGLHEQYF. The V gene is TRBV24-1, the J gene TRBJ2-7; 10 bases map to TRBD1. CDR3 length: 13 amino acids. CDR1 KGHDR and CDR2 SFDVKD come from the germline V gene. V shed 12 bases, J shed 5 bases, and the junction held 9 bases outside the gene matches.

Concerning this clonotype: This clone may be a read error of a much larger clone one base away. The chain couples TRBV20-1 to TRBJ1-1; D remains unclear. Germline CDR1 DFQATT, CDR2 SNEGSKA (reference sequence). Trimming shortened V by 2 bases and J by 5 bases, and 6 bases separated the two germline ends. This CDR3 is built from 11 residues. CDR3 sequence: CSARYGTEAFF. The CDR3 nucleotides read TGCAGTGCTAGATATGGGACTGAAGCTTTCTTT.

About this clonotype itself: This is likely a read error, given that the CDR3 carries no conserved phenylalanine or tryptophan at its end. Because the CDR3's place on the DNA is in doubt, the DNA is left out and the CDR3 is given as listed by TCRdb. V is TRBV10-3 and J is TRBJ1-1; TRBD1, the table's D call, lacks a check against the DNA. From germline, CDR1 is ENHRY and CDR2 SYGVKD. The CDR3 has 11 amino acids, counting both end residues. The CDR3 loop is CAISSQGEVSL.

As DNA, the CDR3 is TGTGCCATCAATCGGGACACCTACGAGCAGTACTTC. It specifies CAINRDTYEQYF. The rearrangement links TRBV10-3 to TRBJ2-7; D is possibly TRBD1 (6 bases). The CDR3 is 12 amino acids. CDR1 and CDR2 (germline): ENHRY, SYGVKD. The ends were cut back, 7 bases at V and 2 bases at J, with 9 bases in the middle.

The chain recombines TRBV3-1 with TRBJ1-1, with TRBD1 matching 7 bases. V lost 6 bases, J lost 8 bases, and 12 bases stayed unmatched. The CDR3 runs to 14 residues. Germline values: CDR1 LGHDT, CDR2 YNNKEL (reference sequence). For the CDR3, the DNA is TGTGCCAGCAGGGATGGGACAGCCCGATTAGAAGCTTTCTTT. It encodes CASRDGTARLEAFF. The full variable domain, with the rest looked up from reference TRBV3-1 and TRBJ1-1, is DTAVSQTPKYLVTQMGNDKSIKCEQNLGHDTMYWYKQDSKKFLKIMFSYNNKELIINETVPNRFSPKSPDKAHLNLHINSLELGDSAVYFCASRDGTARLEAFFGQGTRLTVV.

This clonotype was seen only a few times. This chain joins TRBV2 and TRBJ2-3; 8 nucleotides agree with TRBD2. The CDR3 consists of 16 residues. J gave up 6 bases and V 2 bases, and 10 bases lay outside the gene matches. Germline V gene lookup returns CDR1 SNHLY and CDR2 FYNNEI. CDR3 residues: CASSETGLPGGDTQYF. The CDR3 DNA reads as TGTGCCAGCAGTGAAACGGGACTCCCGGGGGGGGATACGCAGTATTTT.

The chain couples TRBV9 to TRBJ1-1; perhaps TRBD1 as D (6 bases). Germline lookup yields CDR1 SGDLS and CDR2 YYNGEE. The CDR3 runs to 15 residues. V was shortened by 2 bases and J by 2 bases, with 13 bases between the two germline ends. CDR3 sequence: CASSVLWGTNTEAFF. The CDR3 DNA is TGTGCCAGCAGCGTTCTCTGGGGGACAAACACTGAAGCTTTCTTT.

The rearrangement links TRBV29-1 to TRBJ2-7, with 10 nucleotides matching TRBD1. The CDR3 consists of 13 residues. Germline CDR1 SQVTM, CDR2 ANQGSEA. V trimming: 7 bases; J trimming: 0 bases; junction bases outside the gene matches: 3. CDR3 sequence reads: CSAGQGVSYEQYF. CDR3 nucleotides: TGCAGCGCTGGACAGGGGGTCTCCTACGAGCAGTACTTC.

Many counts were recorded for this clonotype. The rearrangement uses TRBV20-1 and TRBJ2-1; 7 bases fit TRBD1. Trimming cost V 6 bases and J 7 bases; bases outside gene matches: 9. The CDR3 extends over 13 amino acids. Per the germline V gene, CDR1 is DFQATT and CDR2 is SNEGSKA (reference sequence). The CDR3 DNA is TGCAGTGCAGCCCGTGGACAGGCGAATGAGCAGTTCTTC. Encoded protein: CSAARGQANEQFF.

V is TRBV28 and J is TRBJ2-3, with D possibly being TRBD2 (7 bases). The V gene lost 9 bases and the J gene lost 4 bases, with 14 bases spanning the gap. The CDR3 spans 13 residues. The germline gives CDR1 MDHEN, CDR2 SYDVKM. This CDR3 is CASGGGRADTQYF. DNA of the CDR3: TGTGCCAGTGGGGGGGGGCGAGCAGATACGCAGTATTTT.

CDR3 loop: CASSQDGTGYTPLHF. CDR3 coding DNA: TGTGCCAGCAGCCAAGATGGGACAGGGTATACACCCCTCCACTTT. The V gene is TRBV3-1, the J gene TRBJ1-6; 9 positions agree with TRBD1. Losses at the gene ends were 0 bases for V and 11 bases for J; bases not matched to a gene: 5. Germline values: CDR1 LGHDT, CDR2 YNNKEL (reference sequence). The CDR3 is made up of 15 amino acids.

This clonotype was seen many times. The chain employs TRBV20-1 and TRBJ1-1; D remains ambiguous. Germline-derived CDR1 and CDR2 are DFQATT and SNEGSKA (reference sequence). The CDR3 sequence is 16 residues long. V lost 5 bases and J 0 bases, leaving 19 bases between the germline ends. CDR3 nucleotides: TGCAGTGCTCCAACCAGACCCGGCATGATGAACACTGAAGCTTTCTTT. Translating it yields CSAPTRPGMMNTEAFF.

This clonotype came up many times. The rearrangement uses TRBV13 and TRBJ2-1; D call uncertain. Germline assignment: CDR1 PRHDT and CDR2 FYEKMQ (reference sequence). The CDR3 is 15 residues long. The V and J ends lost 0 bases and 0 bases respectively, with 6 bases between them. This CDR3 reads CASSLGGSSYNEQFF. CDR3 in DNA: TGTGCCAGCAGCTTAGGAGGATCCTCCTACAATGAGCAGTTCTTC. Combining the CDR3 with reference TRBV13 and TRBJ2-1 gives the whole variable domain AAGVIQSPRHLIKEKRETATLKCYPIPRHDTVYWYQQGPGQDPQFLISFYEKMQSDKGSIPDRFSAQQFSDYHSELNMSSLELGDSALYFCASSLGGSSYNEQFFGPGTRLTVL.

In this sample, this clonotype turned up many times. The chain uses TRBV6-5 and TRBJ2-7; D ambiguous. Germline V gene data show CDR1 as MNHEY and CDR2 as SVGAGI. The CDR3 contains 13 residues. Trimming cost V 0 bases and J 5 bases, with 8 bases left between them. CDR3 sequence (DNA): TGTGCCAGCAGTTACTCGCTGAAGCACGAGCAGTACTTC. It translates to CASSYSLKHEQYF.

Only a few counts were recorded for this clonotype. The rearrangement joins TRBV15 to TRBJ1-2; 10 bases match TRBD1. Unmatched junction bases numbered 5, after V lost 0 bases and J lost 7 bases. CDR3 length equals 15 residues. Germline CDR1 is LNHNV and CDR2 is YYDKDF (reference sequence). The CDR3 region is CATSREGQGKRGYTF. CDR3 nucleotide sequence: TGTGCCACCAGCAGAGAGGGACAGGGGAAGCGTGGCTACACCTTC.